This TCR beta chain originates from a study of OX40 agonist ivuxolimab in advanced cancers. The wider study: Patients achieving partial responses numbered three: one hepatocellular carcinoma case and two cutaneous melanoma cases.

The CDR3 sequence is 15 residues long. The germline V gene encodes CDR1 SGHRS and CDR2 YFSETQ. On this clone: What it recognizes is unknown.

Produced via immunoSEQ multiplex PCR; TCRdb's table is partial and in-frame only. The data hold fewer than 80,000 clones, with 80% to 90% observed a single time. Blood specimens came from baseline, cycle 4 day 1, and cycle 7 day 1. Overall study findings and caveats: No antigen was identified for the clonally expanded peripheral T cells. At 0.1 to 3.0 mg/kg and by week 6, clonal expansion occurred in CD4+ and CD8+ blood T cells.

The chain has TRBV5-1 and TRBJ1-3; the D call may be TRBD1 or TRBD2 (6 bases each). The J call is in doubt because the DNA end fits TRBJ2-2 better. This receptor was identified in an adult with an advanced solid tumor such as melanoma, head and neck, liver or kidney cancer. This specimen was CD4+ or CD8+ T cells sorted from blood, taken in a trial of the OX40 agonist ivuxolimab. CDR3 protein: CASKQGTSNTGELFF. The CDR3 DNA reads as TGCGCCAGCAAGCAGGGGACTTCGAACACCGGGGAGCTGTTTTTT.